The source of this TCR beta chain is a study of T-cell memory formation after mild COVID-19 (dated by TCRdb to the early 2020s). Background for the entire study: TCR sequence clusters from the two donors were largely donor specific. Two young, previously healthy adult volunteers made up the cohort, one male and one female. Longitudinal TCRalpha and TCRbeta repertoire sequencing tracked T-cell clones expanding and contracting after mild COVID-19 in two donors.

PBMCs were isolated by Ficoll-Paque density gradient centrifugation. In regard to this clonotype: No antigen is known for it. A junction end diverges from the germline sequence, so it may reflect a read error.

The study at large found these results: Only a couple of mild cases were covered in the study, and larger cohorts including severe cases with pre-infection samples were considered necessary. Balanced CD4/CD8 phenotypes were observed for clones contracting from day 15 to 85, whereas a bias towards CD4+ was observed for a second wave of clones expanding from day 15 to 37. Contracting CD4+ clones were located mainly in the CM and EM memory subsets, whereas CD8+ clones were found to be enriched in EMRA. Some responding clones were detected in pre-infection memory, suggesting pre-existing cross-reactive memory T cells joined the SARS-CoV-2 response. SARS-CoV-2 specificity of the second-wave clones peaking on day 37 was not confirmed.

These reads were obtained on an Illumina NovaSeq 6000. Using 5'RACE with constant-segment primers, TCRalpha and TCRbeta cDNA libraries were constructed, with sample barcodes and unique molecular identifiers added in the process. RNA was extracted from every sample with Trizol reagent. Amplification of the libraries took two PCR steps, and the second step added a second sample barcode plus Illumina TruSeq adapters. Libraries were sequenced on an Illumina NovaSeq with 2 x 150 bp paired-end reads. As for the original processing: The reads were demultiplexed and collapsed into UMI-guided consensus sequences using migec v1.2.7. Using mixcr v2.1.11, UMI consensuses were aligned to TRA and TRB V and J templates and then assembled into clonotypes. A clonotype was counted as expanded or contracted only when both edgeR and NoisET called the clonotype significant, with the noise models trained on biological replicates. For edgeR calls, the thresholds were a false discovery rate-adjusted p below 0.01 and a log2 fold-change of 1. PCA with hierarchical clustering of max-normalized trajectories of the 1000 most abundant clonotypes was used as exploratory dynamics analysis. The CD4 or CD8 phenotype of responding clones was assigned using the separately sequenced CD4+ and CD8+ repertoires. TCRdb reprocessed the public reads (quality trimming at Q25 with fastp, clone calling with MiXCR) and kept in-frame beta chains. When rows share a CDR3 protein, they turn into one entry using the most common DNA and genes. What appears here as the V and J calls and clone size reflects TCRdb's work, not the paper's. The sample data list 450,000 to 650,000 distinct CDR3 sequences, and around 20% of these were observed just once. The ten largest clones add up to about an eighth of the sample.

Taken from the germline V gene, the CDR1 and CDR2 loops are SNHLY and FYNNEI. From the cysteine through the phenylalanine, the CDR3 covers 16 amino acids. Only the CDR3 DNA is retained, 48 bases long and in frame from the first base. The clonotype comes from an adult woman who had mild COVID-19 (a few samples of this study predate the infection). The sample titles of this study are shuffled in the database, so cell type and time point are left out; the donor was told from shared clones. In this chain, TRBV2 is recombined with TRBJ2-2; the D region may be TRBD1 or TRBD2, each matching 5 bases equally. Source material: PBMCs or a T cell subset sorted from them (not recorded which). The sequence in DNA is TGTGCCAGCAGAGAAGGGACGGCAGGGTACACCGGGGAGCTGTTTTTT. It translates as CASREGTAGYTGELFF.